The T cell receptor beta chain described here comes from a study of radiation and T cells in renal cell carcinoma. For the study at large: Nephrectomy followed 15 Gy stereotactic body radiation by 4 weeks.

Overall study findings and caveats: Pretreatment tumor biopsies were lacking, so baseline clonotypes are unknown. Top tumor clonotypes rose in blood 2 weeks post-radiation, then contracted.

This clone is a singleton in its sample. Antigen: not known. Here immunoSEQ multiplex PCR was the method, and the copy in TCRdb shows in-frame clones only, minus some. The table lists about 150,000 clones, roughly 86% of them singletons. The sample's time point: blood 2 weeks post-SBRT. The treatment: 15 Gy SBRT to primary tumor, nephrectomy 4 weeks later. Radiation-treated patients gave blood at baseline, week 2 and week 4. CDR3 length: 14 amino acids. Germline V CDR1 and CDR2: SGHNT, YYREEE (reference sequence). J gave up 1 base and V 5 bases, and 5 bases lay outside the gene matches. The material was blood, obtained from a patient whose treatment included radiotherapy and nephrectomy. The clonotype was recovered from a woman between 50 and 59 years old with renal cell carcinoma. The rearrangement joins TRBV5-4 to TRBJ1-1, with TRBD1 matching 7 bases. CDR3 sequence: CASRRDRENTEAFF. Written as DNA, the CDR3 is TGTGCCAGCAGGAGGGACAGAGAGAACACTGAAGCTTTCTTT.